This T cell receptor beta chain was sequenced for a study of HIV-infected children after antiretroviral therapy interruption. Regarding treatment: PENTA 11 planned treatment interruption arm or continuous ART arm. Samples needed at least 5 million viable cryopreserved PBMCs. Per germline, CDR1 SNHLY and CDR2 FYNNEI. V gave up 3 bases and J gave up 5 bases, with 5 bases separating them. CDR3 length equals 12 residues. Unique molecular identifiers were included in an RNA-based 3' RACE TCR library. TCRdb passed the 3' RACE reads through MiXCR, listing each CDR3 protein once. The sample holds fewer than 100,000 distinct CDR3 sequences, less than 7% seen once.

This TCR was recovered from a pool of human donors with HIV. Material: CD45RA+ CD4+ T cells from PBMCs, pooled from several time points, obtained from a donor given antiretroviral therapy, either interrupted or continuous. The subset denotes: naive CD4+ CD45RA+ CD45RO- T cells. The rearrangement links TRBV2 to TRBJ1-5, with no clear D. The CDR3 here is CASSDRHQPQHF. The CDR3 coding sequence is TGTGCCAGCAGTGACAGACATCAGCCCCAGCATTTT. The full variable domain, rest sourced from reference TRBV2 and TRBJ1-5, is EPEVTQTPSHQVTQMGQEVILRCVPISNHLYFYWYRQILGQKVEFLVSFYNNEISEKSEIFDDQFSVERPDGSNFTLKIRSTKLEDSAMYFCASSDRHQPQHFGDGTRLSIL.